The 13 T cell receptor beta chains given below trace back to one sample, sequenced in a study of OX40 agonist ivuxolimab in advanced cancers. Sequencing was performed with immunoSEQ multiplex PCR; in TCRdb, only in-frame clones are kept and a portion is missing. This sample has about 77,000 clones; roughly 86% occur once, and the top ten carry less than 3%. This sample comprised CD4+ or CD8+ T cells sorted from blood, obtained in a trial of the OX40 agonist ivuxolimab. All receptors come from an adult with an advanced solid tumor such as melanoma, head and neck, liver or kidney cancer.

This chain uses TRBV6-4 with TRBJ1-2; 7 bases are shared with TRBD1. V gave up 2 bases and J gave up 13 bases; unmatched junction bases: 7. The CDR3 has 12 amino acids. Germline CDR1 is MRHNA and CDR2 is SNTAGT. This CDR3 reads CASSDVGGQPTF. The CDR3 DNA sequence: TGTGCCAGCAGTGACGTGGGGGGACAGCCCACCTTC.

This chain joins TRBV11-2 and TRBJ1-2; D is perhaps TRBD1 (6 bases). The CDR3 is 13 residues long. The germline CDR1 and CDR2 sequences are SGHAT and FQNNGV. Trimming pared 5 bases from V and 6 bases from J, leaving 13 bases between. CDR3 residues: CASSRQEVDGYTF. CDR3 nucleotides: TGTGCCAGCAGCAGACAGGAGGTTGATGGCTACACCTTC.

The J gene is TRBJ2-5, the V gene TRBV11-2; D is ambiguous. The CDR3 is made up of 14 amino acids. Germline CDR1 SGHAT, CDR2 FQNNGV. The V and J ends lost 3 bases and 2 bases respectively, with 10 bases between them. CDR3 bases: TGTGCCAGCAGCTTGGCAGCCCAGCAAGAGACCCAGTACTTC. It encodes CASSLAAQQETQYF.

Turning to this clone: At one end, the junction sequence differs from germline, possibly due to a read error. The sample holds other DNA sequences that translate to the same CDR3. The J gene is TRBJ1-2, the V gene TRBV6-6; D is ambiguous. From germline, CDR1 is MNHNY and CDR2 SVGAGI (reference sequence). The CDR3 has 14 amino acids. The CDR3 spells CASSEFEGGDSYTF. CDR3 nucleotide sequence: TGCGCCAGCAGTGAGTTCGAGGGCGGCGATAGCTACACCTTC.

This chain joins TRBV30 and TRBJ1-4, with D possibly matching TRBD1 (5 bases). V lost 3 bases to trimming and J lost 4 bases, with 18 bases between them. CDR1 and CDR2 (germline): GTSNPN, SVGIG (reference sequence). This CDR3 contains 16 residues. The CDR3 is CAWRGGSGRINEKLFF. In DNA form, the CDR3 reads TGTGCCTGGAGGGGTGGGTCGGGACGGATTAATGAAAAACTGTTTTTT.

The J gene is TRBJ1-3, the V gene TRBV5-1; a weak D match, TRBD1 (6 bases). V lost 4 bases, J lost 0 bases, and 20 bases lay in between. This CDR3 is built from 18 residues. CDR1 and CDR2 (germline): SGHRS, YFSETQ. The CDR3 protein is CASSPKLGGPISGNTIYF. For the CDR3, the DNA is TGCGCCAGCAGCCCGAAACTTGGGGGGCCTATCTCTGGAAACACCATATATTTT.

The genes are TRBV5-1 and TRBJ2-1, with D uncertain. Between the trimmed V and J ends, which lost 3 bases and 9 bases, there was a span of 22 bases. The germline V gene encodes CDR1 SGHRS and CDR2 YFSETQ. This CDR3 has 16 amino acids. The CDR3, as DNA: TGCGCCAGCAGCTCTGCCTGGCGGATCGACGTGGCTGAGCAGTTCTTC. It yields the protein CASSSAWRIDVAEQFF.

The V gene is TRBV29-1, the J gene TRBJ2-2; possibly TRBD2 for D (6 bases). With 4 bases removed from V and 3 bases from J, the gap between germline ends came to 21 bases. The CDR3 has 17 amino acids. Germline V gene lookup returns CDR1 SQVTM and CDR2 ANQGSEA. CDR3 residues: CSVAGSAGREDTGELFF. In nucleotides, the CDR3 is TGCAGCGTTGCCGGGTCGGCTGGCAGGGAGGACACCGGGGAGCTGTTTTTT.

The chain has TRBV2 and TRBJ2-5; TRBD2 matches at 9 bases. The J segment lost 2 bases and the V segment lost 5 bases, leaving 6 bases of the junction unmatched. Germline V lookup: CDR1 SNHLY, CDR2 FYNNEI. The CDR3 extends over 15 amino acids. CDR3 nucleotide sequence: TGTGCCAGCAGTTTGACTAGCGGTTATCAAGAGACCCAGTACTTC. It yields the protein CASSLTSGYQETQYF.

This clone has a single count. The chain is built from TRBV9 and TRBJ2-1; TRBD2 matches 9 bases. Germline trimming cut 0 bases from V and 2 bases from J; bases unmatched to any gene: 9. The CDR3 has 18 residues. CDR1 SGDLS and CDR2 YYNGEE come from the germline V gene. CDR3 loop: CASSVGLAGLGPYNEQFF. The DNA of the CDR3 is TGTGCCAGCAGCGTAGGGCTAGCGGGGCTAGGGCCCTACAATGAGCAGTTCTTC.

This chain connects TRBV28 to TRBJ1-2; possibly TRBD1 for D (5 bases). This CDR3 contains 17 residues. The V end lost 5 bases, the J end lost 8 bases, and 27 bases lay between the germline ends. CDR1 is MDHEN and CDR2 is SYDVKM in the germline V gene. The CDR3 DNA reads TGTGCCAGCAGTGGGGGAGGGAGTCTCGCTTTGTTCGGGGGCTACACCTTC. This encodes CASSGGGSLALFGGYTF.

This clone was found once. This sequence joins TRBV30 and TRBJ1-1, with TRBD1 matching 12 bases. V trimming: 0 bases; J trimming: 9 bases; junction bases outside the gene matches: 8. Germline lookup yields CDR1 GTSNPN and CDR2 SVGIG (reference sequence). This CDR3 has 15 amino acids. In nucleotides, the CDR3 is TGTGCCTGGAGTGTAAGCGGGACAGGGGGCGTAAAAGCTTTCTTT. It specifies CAWSVSGTGGVKAFF.

The V gene is TRBV11-3, the J gene TRBJ1-1; TRBD1 matches 8 bases. The germline CDR1 and CDR2 sequences are SGHNT and YENEEA. Trimming at V came to 3 bases and at J to 3 bases, leaving 0 bases not matched to a gene. This CDR3 is built from 13 residues. The CDR3 region has the DNA TGTGCCAGCAGCTTGGACAGGGACACTGAAGCTTTCTTT. Its translation is CASSLDRDTEAFF.